The 27 T cell receptor beta chains below all came from one sample that was sequenced in a study of shared clonotypes between healthy human individuals. Clones were read by immunoSEQ multiplex PCR, and TCRdb kept only the in-frame ones, dropping some. Of 2 million to 2.5 million clones listed, about 94% are singletons. The sequenced material came from naive CD4+ T cells sorted from blood. Subset here: CD45RA+ positively selected. The source of these receptors is a young man in good health.

The CDR3 sequence: CASSPVGSGANVLTF. The DNA for the CDR3 is TGTGCCAGCTCACCCGTGGGGTCTGGGGCCAACGTCCTGACTTTC. The chain carries TRBV18 and TRBJ2-6; D gene uncertain. The CDR3 covers 15 residues. The germline V gene encodes CDR1 KGHSH and CDR2 LQKENI. The V end was cut by 3 bases, the J end by 1 base, with 7 bases between. The full variable domain, with the rest looked up from reference TRBV18 and TRBJ2-6, is NAGVMQNPRHLVRRRGQEARLRCSPMKGHSHVYWYRQLPEEGLKFMVYLQKENIIDESGMPKERFSAEFPKEGPSILRIQQVVRGDSAAYFCASSPVGSGANVLTFGAGSRLTVL.

V and J are TRBV4-1 and TRBJ1-2; a possible D gene is TRBD1 (5 bases). The CDR3 is made up of 15 amino acids. Germline V gives CDR1 MGHRA, CDR2 YSYEKL. Trimming took 4 bases from V and 3 from J, leaving 15 bases between them. The CDR3 region is CASSRLGQKDYGYTF. The CDR3 bases are TGCGCCAGCAGCCGGTTGGGGCAGAAAGACTATGGCTACACCTTC.

V is TRBV27 and J is TRBJ2-7; 14 nucleotides agree with TRBD2. The CDR3 length is 16 residues. J gave up 5 bases and V 5 bases, and 8 bases lay outside the gene matches. Germline V gives CDR1 MNHEY, CDR2 SMNVEV (reference sequence). This CDR3 reads CASSLGTSGSSNEQYF. CDR3 DNA: TGTGCCAGCAGTCTAGGGACTAGCGGGAGTAGTAACGAGCAGTACTTC.

The CDR3 DNA follows: TGTGCCAGCAGTCCTACGGGGGGGGATACGCAGTATTTT. Protein sequence: CASSPTGGDTQYF. The chain is built from TRBV5-4 and TRBJ2-3, with 8 nucleotides matching TRBD2. The J segment lost 6 bases and the V segment lost 5 bases, leaving 5 bases of the junction unmatched. Germline loops: CDR1 SGHNT, CDR2 YYREEE (reference sequence). The CDR3 runs to 13 residues.

The gene calls are TRBV5-6 and TRBJ1-1; 9 bases line up with TRBD1. The junction had 10 bases not matched to a gene; V was cut back by 2 bases and J by 5 bases. CDR3 length equals 16 residues. Germline loops: CDR1 SGHDT, CDR2 YYEEEE. CDR3 sequence: CASSFGTGLSRTEAFF. CDR3 sequence (DNA): TGTGCCAGCAGCTTTGGGACAGGGCTTTCACGTACTGAAGCTTTCTTT.

The rearrangement uses TRBV7-8 and TRBJ1-2; no firm D call. V was trimmed by 5 bases and J by 6 bases, leaving 19 bases between them. Germline lookup yields CDR1 SGHVS and CDR2 FQNEAQ. The CDR3 spans 15 residues. CDR3 bases: TGTGCCAGCAGCCCACAATCGGGCACGTCGCATGGCTACACCTTC. Its translation: CASSPQSGTSHGYTF.

This rearrangement joins TRBV5-1 to TRBJ2-5; 7 bases match TRBD1. Germline CDR1 and CDR2: SGHRS and YFSETQ. The CDR3 is made up of 15 amino acids. V trimming: 4 bases; J trimming: 5 bases; junction bases outside the gene matches: 11. CDR3 sequence: CASSGERGPHETQYF. CDR3 DNA sequence: TGCGCCAGCAGCGGGGAGAGGGGGCCTCATGAGACCCAGTACTTC.

The CDR3 here is CASSEGYGGSPLHF. The CDR3 DNA sequence: TGTGCCAGCAGTGAAGGCTATGGAGGTTCACCCCTCCACTTT. The rearrangement uses TRBV2 and TRBJ1-6; D gene unclear. There are 14 residues in the CDR3. CDR1 is SNHLY, CDR2 FYNNEI, per germline. Trimming removed 1 base from V and 9 bases from J, with 10 bases in between. Based on the CDR3 plus reference TRBV2 and TRBJ1-6, the full variable domain is EPEVTQTPSHQVTQMGQEVILRCVPISNHLYFYWYRQILGQKVEFLVSFYNNEISEKSEIFDDQFSVERPDGSNFTLKIRSTKLEDSAMYFCASSEGYGGSPLHFGNGTRLTVT.

The rearrangement uses TRBV10-3 and TRBJ2-5; a possible D gene is TRBD1 (5 bases). Trimming took 6 bases from V and 1 from J, leaving 9 bases between them. CDR3 length: 13 amino acids. Germline loops: CDR1 ENHRY, CDR2 SYGVKD. The CDR3 loop reads CAIRTGSQETQYF. The DNA for the CDR3 is TGTGCCATCAGAACAGGATCCCAAGAGACCCAGTACTTC.

The rearrangement links TRBV7-9 to TRBJ1-1; TRBD1 agrees at 7 bases. CDR1 and CDR2 from the germline V gene are SEHNR and FQNEAQ (reference sequence). With 5 bases clipped from V and 1 base from J, the junction kept 4 bases outside the gene matches. The CDR3 runs to 14 residues. For the CDR3, the DNA is TGTGCCAGCAGCACGGACAGGTGGAACACTGAAGCTTTCTTT. As protein: CASSTDRWNTEAFF.

The chain uses TRBV6-5 and TRBJ1-3, with D uncertain. From germline, CDR1 is MNHEY and CDR2 SVGAGI. There are 15 residues in the CDR3. Deletions cut 5 bases from V and 0 bases from J, with 11 bases between. The CDR3 region has the DNA TGTGCCAGCAGTAAACTCGGGGTCTCTGGAAACACCATATATTTT. Translation gives CASSKLGVSGNTIYF.

The V and J genes are TRBV18 and TRBJ1-2, with no clear D. Looked up from germline, CDR1 is KGHSH and CDR2 is LQKENI. The CDR3 contains 15 residues. Trimming removed 3 bases from V and 2 bases from J, with 13 bases in between. The CDR3 spells CASSPGNGDNYGYTF. For the CDR3, the DNA is TGTGCCAGCTCACCCGGAAATGGAGACAACTATGGCTACACCTTC. Combining the CDR3 with reference TRBV18 and TRBJ1-2 gives the whole variable domain NAGVMQNPRHLVRRRGQEARLRCSPMKGHSHVYWYRQLPEEGLKFMVYLQKENIIDESGMPKERFSAEFPKEGPSILRIQQVVRGDSAAYFCASSPGNGDNYGYTFGSGTRLTVV.

V usage is TRBV7-9 and J usage is TRBJ2-7, with a tentative D call TRBD1 (6 bases). Per germline, CDR1 SEHNR and CDR2 FQNEAQ (reference sequence). Trimming stripped 3 bases from V and 5 bases from J, with 14 bases between. The CDR3 covers 14 residues. CDR3 sequence: CASSLGAGENEQYF. CDR3 sequence (DNA): TGTGCCAGCAGCTTGGGAGCAGGGGAAAACGAGCAGTACTTC. Full variable domain (outside the CDR3, taken from reference TRBV7-9 and TRBJ2-7): DTGVSQNPRHKITKRGQNVTFRCDPISEHNRLYWYRQTLGQGPEFLTYFQNEAQLEKSRLLSDRFSAERPKGSFSTLEIQRTEQGDSAMYLCASSLGAGENEQYFGPGTRLTVT.

The chain joins TRBV2 to TRBJ2-4, with TRBD2 identical over 13 bases. The CDR3 is 15 amino acids. V lost 6 bases and J lost 8; bases outside the gene matches: 7. Per germline, CDR1 SNHLY and CDR2 FYNNEI. The DNA of the CDR3 is TGTGCCAGCAGGGCGACTAGCGGGGGGCGTTACATTCAGTACTTC. Translated: CASRATSGGRYIQYF.

The J gene is TRBJ1-1, the V gene TRBV19; D remains ambiguous. V was trimmed by 5 bases and J by 7 bases, leaving 17 bases between them. Germline loops: CDR1 LNHDA, CDR2 SQIVND (reference sequence). The CDR3 sequence is 14 residues long. The DNA for the CDR3 is TGTGCCAGTAGTGCCTCCCGGGGTGGGTATGAAGCTTTCTTT. This gives the protein CASSASRGGYEAFF.

V and J are TRBV28 and TRBJ1-2, with a possible D match to TRBD1 (5 bases). This CDR3 has 13 residues. Looked up from germline, CDR1 is MDHEN and CDR2 is SYDVKM. V was shortened by 2 bases and J by 8 bases, with 12 bases between the two germline ends. CDR3 residues: CASSLLTVSGYTF. As DNA, the CDR3 is TGTGCCAGCAGTTTACTGACAGTCTCCGGCTACACCTTC.

CDR3 protein: CASRREGLNEKLFF. The CDR3 DNA sequence: TGTGCCAGCAGGAGAGAGGGCCTCAATGAAAAACTGTTTTTT. V is TRBV6-5 and J is TRBJ1-4; D is ambiguous. CDR1 is MNHEY, CDR2 SVGAGI, per germline. The CDR3 is 14 amino acids. V lost 6 bases, J lost 5 bases, and 13 bases lay in between.

This chain uses TRBV9 with TRBJ2-1; 10 bases are a match to TRBD2. The CDR3 covers 20 residues. V lost 0 bases and J lost 0; bases outside the gene matches: 12. Germline CDR1 reads SGDLS; CDR2 reads YYNGEE. CDR3 residues: CASSVADRTSGKSSYNEQFF. CDR3 sequence (DNA): TGTGCCAGCAGCGTAGCCGATCGGACTAGCGGTAAGAGCTCCTACAATGAGCAGTTCTTC.

This clone was seen a single time. The chain combines TRBV28 with TRBJ2-7; D may correspond to TRBD1 or TRBD2 (6 bases each). The germline CDR1 and CDR2 sequences are MDHEN and SYDVKM. The CDR3 spans 15 residues. Trimming left V 7 bases short and J 7 bases short, with 23 bases between. The CDR3: CASTSAGWGAWEQYF. The CDR3 bases are TGTGCCAGCACCTCGGCCGGGTGGGGGGCCTGGGAGCAGTACTTC. The variable domain in full, completed from reference TRBV28 and TRBJ2-7, reads DVKVTQSSRYLVKRTGEKVFLECVQDMDHENMFWYRQDPGLGLRLIYFSYDVKMKEKGDIPEGYSVSREKKERFSLILESASTNQTSMYLCASTSAGWGAWEQYFGPGTRLTVT.

The chain employs TRBV6-1 and TRBJ1-1; no definite D call. The V gene lost 5 bases and the J gene lost 11 bases, with 12 bases spanning the gap. The CDR3 runs 11 residues. Germline values: CDR1 MNHNS, CDR2 SASEGT. This CDR3 is CASSRLVEAFF. CDR3 nucleotide sequence: TGTGCCAGCAGTCGCCTTGTTGAGGCTTTCTTT.

This chain connects TRBV29-1 to TRBJ1-1; D gene uncertain. Germline CDR1 reads SQVTM; CDR2 reads ANQGSEA. V was clipped by 8 bases and J by 4 bases, with 20 bases between them. This CDR3 is 14 amino acids long. In nucleotides, the CDR3 is TGCAGCTTCACGAAGGCTAGGGATGGCACTGAAGCTTTCTTT. This encodes CSFTKARDGTEAFF.

The chain links TRBV11-3 to TRBJ1-1; TRBD1 agrees at 9 bases. The germline gives CDR1 SGHNT, CDR2 YENEEA. CDR3 length equals 15 residues. V was pared by 5 bases and J by 10 bases, with 14 bases of the junction left unmatched. The CDR3 DNA reads as TGTGCCAGCAGCCTCCGGACAGGGGCAGGGGAGAGAGCTTTCTTT. The encoded protein is CASSLRTGAGERAFF.

This chain links TRBV10-3 with TRBJ2-1; no clear D gene. Trimming pared 3 bases from V and 8 bases from J, leaving 11 bases between. This CDR3 region has 13 residues. CDR1 and CDR2 from the germline V gene are ENHRY and SYGVKD. CDR3 amino acids: CAISDSRDDEQFF. In nucleotides, the CDR3 is TGTGCCATCAGTGATTCTAGGGATGATGAGCAGTTCTTC.

As DNA, the CDR3 is TGCGCCAGCAGTCAATTGAAAAGAACAAGGGGATGCAATCAGCCCCAGCATTTT. It codes for CASSQLKRTRGCNQPQHF. This chain joins TRBV23-1 and TRBJ1-5, with D maybe TRBD1 (5 bases). TRBV23-1 has ORF status, its function being uncertain. The CDR3 totals 18 residues. Between the trimmed V and J ends, which lost 1 base and 2 bases, there was a span of 18 bases.

The chain recombines TRBV6-1 with TRBJ1-4; D gene unclear. The CDR3 is 15 residues long. V lost 7 bases, J lost 4 bases, and 16 bases lay in between. Germline values: CDR1 MNHNS, CDR2 SASEGT. The CDR3 region has the DNA TGTGCCAGCATTCAGAGCCCGGGAGTTAATGAAAAACTGTTTTTT. Translated: CASIQSPGVNEKLFF.

This chain connects TRBV7-8 to TRBJ1-5; no firm D call. Germline-derived CDR1 and CDR2 are SGHVS and FQNEAQ. Trimming removed 2 bases at V and 0 bases at J, with 2 bases between. The CDR3 has 13 residues. DNA for the CDR3: TGTGCCAGCAGCTTAACTAGCAATCAGCCCCAGCATTTT. Translated, it gives CASSLTSNQPQHF.

V gene TRBV19 combines with J gene TRBJ1-2; TRBD1 is a possible D gene (6 bases). The CDR3 runs to 12 residues. Germline V gives CDR1 LNHDA, CDR2 SQIVND (reference sequence). V dropped 9 bases and J dropped 5 bases, with 13 bases sitting between them. Here the CDR3 reads CASDDRLYGYTF. CDR3 nucleotides: TGTGCCAGCGATGACAGGCTTTATGGCTACACCTTC.